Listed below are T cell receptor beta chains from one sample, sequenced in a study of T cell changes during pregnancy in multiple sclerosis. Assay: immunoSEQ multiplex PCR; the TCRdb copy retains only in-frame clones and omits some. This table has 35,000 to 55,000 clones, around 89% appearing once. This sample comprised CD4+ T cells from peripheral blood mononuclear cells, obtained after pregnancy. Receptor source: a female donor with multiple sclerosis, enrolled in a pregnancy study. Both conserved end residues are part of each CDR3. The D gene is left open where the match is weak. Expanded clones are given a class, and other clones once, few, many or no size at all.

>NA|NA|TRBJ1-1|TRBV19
TGTGCCAGTAGTATAGATGGAACGGGGGGGGACACTGAAGCTTTCTTT
CASSIDGTGGDTEAFF
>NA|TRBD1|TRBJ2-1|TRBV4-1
TGCGCCAGCAGCCAATGGGAGGGACAGGGGTACAATGAGCAGTTCTTC
CASSQWEGQGYNEQFF
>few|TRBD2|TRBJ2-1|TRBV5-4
TGTGCCAGCAGCACTACTAGCGGGAGCTTCCACAATGAGCAGTTCTTC
CASSTTSGSFHNEQFF
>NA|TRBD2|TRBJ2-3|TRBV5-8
TGTGCCAGCAGCTTTCCAGCGGGAAGGGGTACAGATACGCAGTATTTT
CASSFPAGRGTDTQYF
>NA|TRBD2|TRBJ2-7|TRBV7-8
TGTGCCAGCAGCTTGGATGGGGGGGTTCGGGAGCAGTACTTC
CASSLDGGVREQYF
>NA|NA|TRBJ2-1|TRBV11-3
TGTGCCAGCAGCGAAAATTGGCGGGGTGAGCAGTTCTTC
CASSENWRGEQFF
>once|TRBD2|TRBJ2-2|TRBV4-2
TGTGCCAGCAGCCAACCGGGACTAGCGGGAACCGGGGAGCTGTTTTTT
CASSQPGLAGTGELFF
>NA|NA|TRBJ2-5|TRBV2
TGTGCCAGCAGGCCCCCAGGGAATTTGGAGACCCAGTACTTC
CASRPPGNLETQYF
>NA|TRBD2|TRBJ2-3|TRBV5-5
TGTGCCAGCAGCTCCGTAAAGGGCGGGAGGAACACAGATACGCAGTATTTT
CASSSVKGGRNTDTQYF
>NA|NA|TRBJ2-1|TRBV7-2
TGTGCCAGCAGCAACCAGGACAGTGGGGCGAATGAGCAGTTCTTC
CASSNQDSGANEQFF
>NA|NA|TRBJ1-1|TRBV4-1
TGCGCCAGCAGCCAGGAGGGGTACTTGGGGGCTTTCTTT
CASSQEGYLGAFF
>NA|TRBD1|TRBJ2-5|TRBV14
TGTGCCAGCAGCCCTCCAGGGACAGGGCTTCTGACCCAGTACTTC
CASSPPGTGLLTQYF
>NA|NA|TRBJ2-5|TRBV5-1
TGCGCCAGCAGCAAGCGGGACCAAGAGACCCAGTACTTC
CASSKRDQETQYF
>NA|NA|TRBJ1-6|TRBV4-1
TGCGCCAGCAGCCCCTATTTCAACAGGGCTGATAATTCACCCCTCCACTTT
CASSPYFNRADNSPLHF
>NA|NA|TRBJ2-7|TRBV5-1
TGCGCCAGCAGCTTCCAGGGCCGCGAGCAGTACTTC
CASSFQGREQYF
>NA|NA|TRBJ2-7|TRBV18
TGTGCCAGCTCACCGGACAGAAACGAGCAGTACTTC
CASSPDRNEQYF
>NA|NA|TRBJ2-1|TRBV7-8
TGTGCCAGCAGCCCAAAAACAGGGATTCCTTACAATGAGCAGTTCTTC
CASSPKTGIPYNEQFF
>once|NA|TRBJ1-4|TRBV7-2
TGTGCCAGCAGCGTCCGGGGTGGGGCTAATGAAAAACTGTTTTTT
CASSVRGGANEKLFF
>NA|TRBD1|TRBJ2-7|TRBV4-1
TGCGCCAGCAGCCAAGTGGACAGGGAATCCTACGAGCAGTACTTC
CASSQVDRESYEQYF
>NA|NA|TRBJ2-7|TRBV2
TGTGCCAGCAGTGGACAGTCCCACGAGCAGTACTTC
CASSGQSHEQYF
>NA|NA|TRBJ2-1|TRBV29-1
TGCAGCGTTGCAGGATCAATGGCGGGAACCTCCTACAATGAGCAGTTCTTC
CSVAGSMAGTSYNEQFF
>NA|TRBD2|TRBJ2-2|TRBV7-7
TGTGCTAGCAGCAGCGGGAGCCACACCGGGGAGCTGTTTTTT
CASSSGSHTGELFF
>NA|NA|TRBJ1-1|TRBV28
TGTGCCAGCAGTTTGGTGGAGGGGCGTGGGAACACTGAAGCTTTCTTT
CASSLVEGRGNTEAFF
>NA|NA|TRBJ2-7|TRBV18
TGTGCCAGCTCACCAACCCAGGATGTAACCTACGAGCAGTACTTC
CASSPTQDVTYEQYF
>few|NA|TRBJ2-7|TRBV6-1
TGTGCCAGCAGTGGCCCGGGACTTCTCTACGAGCAGTACTTC
CASSGPGLLYEQYF
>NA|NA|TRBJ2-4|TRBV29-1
TGCAGCGTTGAACTAATGAAGGCAGGGCTGTACTTC
CSVELMKAGLYF
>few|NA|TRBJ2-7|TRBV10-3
TGTGCCATCACAGACTCTTCCTACGAGCAGTACTTC
CAITDSSYEQYF
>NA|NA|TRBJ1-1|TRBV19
TGTGCCAGTAGTATAGAGGGCAGGGGGAACACTGAAGCTTTCTTT
CASSIEGRGNTEAFF
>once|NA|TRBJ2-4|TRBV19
TGTGCCAGTAGTAAGGAGGATGGAAACATTCAGTACTTC
CASSKEDGNIQYF
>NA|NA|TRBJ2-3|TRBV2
TGTGCCAGCCTAGGAGGGGTCTCAGATACGCAGTATTTT
CASLGGVSDTQYF
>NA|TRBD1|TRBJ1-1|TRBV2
TGTGCCAGCAGAGACAGGGGTCTGAACACTGAAGCTTTCTTT
CASRDRGLNTEAFF
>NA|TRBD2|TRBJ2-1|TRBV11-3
TGTGCCAGCAGCCCCCCAGGAGATAGCGGGAGCTCCACCCAGTTCTTC
CASSPPGDSGSSTQFF
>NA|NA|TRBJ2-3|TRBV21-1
TGTGCCAGCAGCCTCCGGACTAGCGGGTCCCCCACAGATACGCAGTATTTT
CASSLRTSGSPTDTQYF
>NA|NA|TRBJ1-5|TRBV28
TGTGCCAGCAGTTCAGGGTATAGCAATCAGCCCCAGCATTTT
CASSSGYSNQPQHF
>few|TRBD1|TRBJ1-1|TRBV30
TGTGCCTGGACGGACAGGAACTCGAACACTGAAGCTTTCTTT
CAWTDRNSNTEAFF
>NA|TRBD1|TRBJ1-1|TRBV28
TGTGCCAGCAGTTTTAGGGACAGGCTGAACACTGAAGCTTTCTTT
CASSFRDRLNTEAFF
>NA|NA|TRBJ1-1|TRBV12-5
TGTGCTAGTGGTTTGTTTCTGGGGAGCGCGTCGAACACTGAAGCTTTCTTT
CASGLFLGSASNTEAFF
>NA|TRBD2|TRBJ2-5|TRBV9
TGTGCCAGCAGCGTAGTTGGGCTAGCGGAAGAGACCCAGTACTTC
CASSVVGLAEETQYF
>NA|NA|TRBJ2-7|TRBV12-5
TGTGCTAGTGGTTTGGTACTCAGGGCACAAACCTACGAGCAGTACTTC
CASGLVLRAQTYEQYF
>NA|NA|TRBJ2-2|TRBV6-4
TGTGCCAGCAGTGTTCGGGAGAACACCGGGGAGCTGTTTTTT
CASSVRENTGELFF
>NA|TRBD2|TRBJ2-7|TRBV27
TGTGCCAGCAGTGAGGCCGCGGCTAGCGGGAGGGATTTAGCCTACGAGCAGTACTTC
CASSEAAASGRDLAYEQYF
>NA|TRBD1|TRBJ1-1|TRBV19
TGTGCCACCCGGCGGACAGGGGTTGTTGAAGCTTTCTTT
CATRRTGVVEAFF
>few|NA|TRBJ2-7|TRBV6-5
TGTGCCAGCAGTTACTCCGGGGGGCACCTCGAGCAGTACTTC
CASSYSGGHLEQYF
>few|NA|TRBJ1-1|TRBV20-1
TGCAGTGCCATTTTGAACACTGAAGCTTTCTTT
CSAILNTEAFF
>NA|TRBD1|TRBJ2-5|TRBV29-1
TGCAGCGGGAGCAGGGGGCGGGAGACCCAGTACTTC
CSGSRGRETQYF
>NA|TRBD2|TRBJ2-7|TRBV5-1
TGCGCCAGCAGCTTGGTTAGCGGGAGAGTGTACGAGCAGTACTTC
CASSLVSGRVYEQYF
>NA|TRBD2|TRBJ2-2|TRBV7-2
TGTGCCAGCAGCTTACGACGCGGGAGGGCCGGGGAGCTGTTTTTT
CASSLRRGRAGELFF
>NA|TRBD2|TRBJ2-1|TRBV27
TGTGCCAGCAGTTTATTAGCGGGAGTAAGGGAGCAGTTCTTC
CASSLLAGVREQFF
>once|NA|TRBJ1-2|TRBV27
TGTGCCAGCAGTTCCCAGGGCCAGGGGTACACCTTC
CASSSQGQGYTF
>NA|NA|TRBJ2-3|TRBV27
TGTGCCAGCAGTTTACTCACAGGAAGGGGTACAGATACGCAGTATTTT
CASSLLTGRGTDTQYF
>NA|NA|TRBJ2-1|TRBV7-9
TGTGCCAGCAGCACCGCCTCTACCTACAATGAGCAGTTCTTC
CASSTASTYNEQFF
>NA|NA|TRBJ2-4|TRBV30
TGTGCCTGGAGGGGCGGGACAGTGAAAAACATTCAGTACTTC
CAWRGGTVKNIQYF
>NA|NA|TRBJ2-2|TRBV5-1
TGCGCCAGCAGCCCCTCGACAGGTACTAACACCGGGGAGCTGTTTTTT
CASSPSTGTNTGELFF
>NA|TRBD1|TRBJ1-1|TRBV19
TGTGCCAGTAGTGGCCCGCAGGGGGTGCCCACTGAAGCTTTCTTT
CASSGPQGVPTEAFF